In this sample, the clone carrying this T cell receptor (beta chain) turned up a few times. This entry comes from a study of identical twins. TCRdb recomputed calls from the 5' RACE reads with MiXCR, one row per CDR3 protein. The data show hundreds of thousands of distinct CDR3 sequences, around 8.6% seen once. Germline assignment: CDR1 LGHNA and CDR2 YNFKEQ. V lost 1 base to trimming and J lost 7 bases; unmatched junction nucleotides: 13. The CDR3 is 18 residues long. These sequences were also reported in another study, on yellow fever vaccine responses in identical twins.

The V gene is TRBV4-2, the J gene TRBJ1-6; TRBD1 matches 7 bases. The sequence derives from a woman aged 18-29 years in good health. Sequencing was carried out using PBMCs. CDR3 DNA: TGTGCCAGCAGCCAAGCAAGACAGGGTGTGGGCATGAATTCACCCCTCCACTTT. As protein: CASSQARQGVGMNSPLHF.